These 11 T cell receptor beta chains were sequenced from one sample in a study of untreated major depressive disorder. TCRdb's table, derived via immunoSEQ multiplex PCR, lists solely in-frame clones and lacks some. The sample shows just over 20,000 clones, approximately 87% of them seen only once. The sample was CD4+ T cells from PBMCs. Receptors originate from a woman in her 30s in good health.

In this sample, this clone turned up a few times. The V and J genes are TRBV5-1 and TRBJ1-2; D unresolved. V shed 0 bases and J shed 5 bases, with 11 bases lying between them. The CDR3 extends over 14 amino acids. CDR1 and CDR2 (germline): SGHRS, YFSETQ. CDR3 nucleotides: TGCGCCAGCAGCTTGGGGACCGGCCAGTATGGCTACACCTTC. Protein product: CASSLGTGQYGYTF.

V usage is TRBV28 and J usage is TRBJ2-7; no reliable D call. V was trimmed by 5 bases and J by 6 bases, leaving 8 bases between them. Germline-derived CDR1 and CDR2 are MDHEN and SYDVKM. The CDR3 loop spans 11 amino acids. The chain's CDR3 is CASSTQSEQYF. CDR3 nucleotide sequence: TGTGCCAGCAGTACGCAGAGCGAGCAGTACTTC. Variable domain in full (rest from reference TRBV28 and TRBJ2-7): DVKVTQSSRYLVKRTGEKVFLECVQDMDHENMFWYRQDPGLGLRLIYFSYDVKMKEKGDIPEGYSVSREKKERFSLILESASTNQTSMYLCASSTQSEQYFGPGTRLTVT.

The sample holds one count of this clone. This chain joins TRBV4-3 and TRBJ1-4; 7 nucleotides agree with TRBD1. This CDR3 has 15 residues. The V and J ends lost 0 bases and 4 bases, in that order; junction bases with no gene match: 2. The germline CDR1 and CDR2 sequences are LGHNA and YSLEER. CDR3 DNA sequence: TGCGCCAGCAGCCAAGAAGGACAGGTTAATGAAAAACTGTTTTTT. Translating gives CASSQEGQVNEKLFF.

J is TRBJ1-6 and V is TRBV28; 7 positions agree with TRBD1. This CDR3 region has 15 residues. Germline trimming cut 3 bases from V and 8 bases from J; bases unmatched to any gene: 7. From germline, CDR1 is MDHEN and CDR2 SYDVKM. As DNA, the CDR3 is TGTGCCAGCAGTTTTTCCGACAGGGTTCATTCACCCCTCCACTTT. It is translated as CASSFSDRVHSPLHF.

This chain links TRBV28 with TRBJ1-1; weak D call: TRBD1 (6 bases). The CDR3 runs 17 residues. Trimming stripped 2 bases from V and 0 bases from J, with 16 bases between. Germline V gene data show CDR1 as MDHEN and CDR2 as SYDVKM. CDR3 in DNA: TGTGCCAGCAGTTTAATTGGCACAGGGAAAATGAACACTGAAGCTTTCTTT. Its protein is CASSLIGTGKMNTEAFF.

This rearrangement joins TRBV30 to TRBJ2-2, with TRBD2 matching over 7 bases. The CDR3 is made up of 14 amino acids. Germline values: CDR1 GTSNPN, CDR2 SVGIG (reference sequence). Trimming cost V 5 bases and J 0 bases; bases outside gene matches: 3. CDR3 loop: CAWGRGTNTGELFF. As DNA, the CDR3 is TGTGCCTGGGGGCGGGGGACGAACACCGGGGAGCTGTTTTTT. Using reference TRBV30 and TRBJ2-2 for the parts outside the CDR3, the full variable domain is SQTIHQWPATLVQPVGSPLSLECTVEGTSNPNLYWYRQAAGRGLQLLFYSVGIGQISSEVPQNLSASRPQDRQFILSSKKLLLSDSGFYLCAWGRGTNTGELFFGEGSRLTVL.

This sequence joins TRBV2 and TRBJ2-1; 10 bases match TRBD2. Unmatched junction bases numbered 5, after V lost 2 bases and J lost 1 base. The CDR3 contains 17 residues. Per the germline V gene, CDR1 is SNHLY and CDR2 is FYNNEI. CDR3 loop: CASSETPSGGSYNEQFF. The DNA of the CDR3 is TGTGCCAGCAGTGAAACCCCTAGCGGGGGATCCTACAATGAGCAGTTCTTC.

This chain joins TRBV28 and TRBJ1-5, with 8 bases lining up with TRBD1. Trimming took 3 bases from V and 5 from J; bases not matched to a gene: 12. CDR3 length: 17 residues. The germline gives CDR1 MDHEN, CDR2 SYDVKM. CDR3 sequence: CASSFSGAGGWDQPQHF. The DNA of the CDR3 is TGTGCCAGCAGTTTTAGCGGGGCAGGGGGCTGGGATCAGCCCCAGCATTTT.

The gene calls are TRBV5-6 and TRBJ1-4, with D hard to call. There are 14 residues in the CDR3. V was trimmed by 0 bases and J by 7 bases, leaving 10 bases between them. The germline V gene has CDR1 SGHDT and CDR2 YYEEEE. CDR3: CASSLGRVGEKLFF. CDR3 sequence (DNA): TGTGCCAGCAGCTTGGGGAGGGTCGGTGAAAAACTGTTTTTT.

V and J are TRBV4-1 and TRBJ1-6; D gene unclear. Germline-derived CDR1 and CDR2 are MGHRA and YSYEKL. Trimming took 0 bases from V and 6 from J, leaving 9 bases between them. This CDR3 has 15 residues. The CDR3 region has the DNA TGCGCCAGCAGCCAAGAAGAGGCCCCTAATTCACCCCTCCACTTT. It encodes CASSQEEAPNSPLHF.

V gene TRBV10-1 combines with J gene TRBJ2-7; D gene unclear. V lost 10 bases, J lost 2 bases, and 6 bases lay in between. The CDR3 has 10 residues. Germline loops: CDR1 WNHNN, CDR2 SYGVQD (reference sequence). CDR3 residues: CATGTYEQYF. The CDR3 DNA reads TGCGCCACTGGGACCTACGAGCAGTACTTC.